These 4 T cell receptor beta chains share one sample of origin, sequenced in a study of T cell repertoires in cytomegalovirus infection (dated by TCRdb to about 2019). Interpreted using the paper, the treatment or condition label stands for: in vitro stimulation with specific CMV peptide epitopes to enrich CMV-specific T cells. No cognate antigen is known for these TCRs. This sample was sequenced with an Illumina HiSeq 1500. TCRdb applied fastp at Q25 and MiXCR to the public reads, then kept only in-frame beta chains. Rows with one shared CDR3 protein collapse into an entry with the most common genes and DNA. A total of 340,000 or so distinct CDR3 sequences appear in this sample, around 25% of them only once. The ten most abundant clones make up 13% of the sample. Sequences were derived from cultured PBMCs, sampled from culture after CMV antigen stimulation. The source is a human donor in good health (CMV status not recorded). Some clones in this sample may be carry-over from other donors' samples.

The chain couples TRBV6-2 or TRBV6-3 to TRBJ2-2, with D possibly TRBD2 on 5 matching bases. The ends were cut back, 4 bases at V and 0 bases at J, with 15 bases in the middle. Per the germline V gene, CDR1 is MNHEY and CDR2 is SVGEGT. There are 17 residues in the CDR3. Here the CDR3 DNA reads TGTGCCAGCAGTTCCCGAGGGAAGCGGTCGAACACCGGGGAGCTGTTTTTT. It yields the protein CASSSRGKRSNTGELFF.

As regards this clonotype: A much larger clone differs from this one at a single base, so this may be a read error. This chain connects TRBV7-9 to TRBJ2-2, with D perhaps given as TRBD1 or TRBD2 (6 bases each). The CDR3 contains 15 residues. The V and J ends lost 2 bases and 4 bases respectively, with 11 bases between them. Per germline, CDR1 SEHNR and CDR2 FQNEAQ (reference sequence). The CDR3, as DNA: TGTGCCAGCAGCTTACACGGGGGCACCACCGGGGAGCTGTTTTTT. Amino acid sequence: CASSLHGGTTGELFF.

The genes are TRBV14 and TRBJ2-2, with 11 bases matching TRBD2. J gave up 6 bases and V 4 bases, and 10 bases lay outside the gene matches. In germline, CDR1 is SGHDN, CDR2 FVKESK. The CDR3 covers 17 residues. As DNA, the CDR3 is TGTGCCAGCAGCCGAGAACTAGCGGGAGATATAGCCGGGGAGCTGTTTTTT. Its protein is CASSRELAGDIAGELFF.

This clonotype appeared a few times. The chain links TRBV6-2 or TRBV6-3 to TRBJ2-1; 11 bases fit TRBD2. Trimming at V came to 6 bases and at J to 2 bases, leaving 6 bases not matched to a gene. Germline assignment: CDR1 MNHEY and CDR2 SVGEGT. The CDR3 is 16 residues long. In DNA form, the CDR3 reads TGTGCCAGCAGAAGTATAGCGGGAGGGACCTACAATGAGCAGTTCTTC. Amino acids: CASRSIAGGTYNEQFF.